Following are 24 T cell receptor beta chains from one sample sequenced in a study of T cell changes during pregnancy in multiple sclerosis. Only in-frame clones appear in the TCRdb table, and some are missing; sequencing was by immunoSEQ multiplex PCR. This table holds 30,000 to 40,000 clones, 90% found once. Sample: peripheral blood, taken in the third trimester of pregnancy. The receptors shown here come from a female donor in good health, enrolled as a control in a pregnancy study.

The CDR3: CASSQTLAGGYFYEQYF. The CDR3 DNA reads as TGTGCCAGCAGCCAAACATTAGCGGGAGGGTATTTCTACGAGCAGTACTTC. The chain couples TRBV4-2 to TRBJ2-7, with TRBD2 matching over 11 bases. This CDR3 comprises 17 residues. J lost 3 bases, V lost 2 bases, and 9 bases had no gene match. Germline V gene lookup returns CDR1 LGHNA and CDR2 YNFKEQ.

The V gene is TRBV19, the J gene TRBJ2-3; TRBD2 agrees at 8 bases. Germline V gene data show CDR1 as LNHDA and CDR2 as SQIVND (reference sequence). J lost 1 base, V lost 4 bases, and 4 bases had no gene match. The CDR3 has 15 amino acids. DNA for the CDR3: TGTGCCAGTAGTAAGGGGCGGGGGGGCACAGATACGCAGTATTTT. Translated, it gives CASSKGRGGTDTQYF.

The chain joins TRBV7-8 to TRBJ2-5, with D tentatively TRBD1 (6 bases). The CDR3 is 15 amino acids. Looked up from germline, CDR1 is SGHVS and CDR2 is FQNEAQ. Trimming stripped 1 base from V and 2 bases from J, with 11 bases between. The CDR3 sequence: CASSLVVQGQETQYF. The DNA for the CDR3 is TGTGCCAGCAGCTTAGTTGTTCAGGGGCAAGAGACCCAGTACTTC.

For the CDR3, the DNA is TGTGCCAGCAGTGAACCCCCGGGACAGGGGTCCGAAAAACTGTTTTTT. It yields the protein CASSEPPGQGSEKLFF. This rearrangement joins TRBV6-1 to TRBJ1-4; TRBD1 matches 10 bases. This CDR3 is 16 amino acids long. V shed 2 bases and J 8 bases; nucleotides not matched to a gene: 8. CDR1 is MNHNS and CDR2 is SASEGT in the germline V gene.

The genes are TRBV14 and TRBJ1-2; D is ambiguous. The CDR3 consists of 13 residues. V lost 8 bases to trimming and J lost 2 bases, with 12 bases between them. Germline CDR1 is SGHDN and CDR2 is FVKESK. CDR3 nucleotide sequence: TGTGCCAGCTCGAAGCCAGGCAACTATGGCTACACCTTC. It specifies CASSKPGNYGYTF.

In this sample, this clone turned up once. The chain is built from TRBV29-1 and TRBJ2-5, with 10 bases identical to TRBD2. CDR3 size: 12 residues. The germline CDR1 and CDR2 sequences are SQVTM and ANQGSEA. Trimming removed 6 bases from V and 4 bases from J; junction bases left unmatched: 2. CDR3 coding DNA: TGCAGCGTAGCGGGAGGGCCAGAGACCCAGTACTTC. This gives the protein CSVAGGPETQYF.

This sequence joins TRBV7-9 and TRBJ2-7, with 8 bases that match TRBD1. Germline values: CDR1 SEHNR, CDR2 FQNEAQ (reference sequence). This CDR3 region has 14 residues. V lost 4 bases and J lost 1; bases outside the gene matches: 3. The CDR3 DNA reads TGTGCCAGCAGCTCGACAGGGGATTCCTACGAGCAGTACTTC. Its translation is CASSSTGDSYEQYF.

V and J are TRBV15 and TRBJ2-1, with TRBD2 identical over 12 bases. In germline, CDR1 is LNHNV, CDR2 YYDKDF (reference sequence). With V trimmed by 1 base and J by 5 bases, 3 bases remained unmatched. The CDR3 is 16 residues long. The CDR3 sequence: CATSRVRLAGDNEQFF. CDR3 nucleotides: TGTGCCACCAGCAGAGTAAGACTAGCGGGGGACAATGAGCAGTTCTTC.

The chain employs TRBV19 and TRBJ1-1, with D unclear. The CDR3 length is 13 residues. V was cut by 1 base and J by 5 bases, with 8 bases left in between. CDR1 and CDR2 (germline): LNHDA, SQIVND (reference sequence). The CDR3 here is CASSIVPGTEAFF. CDR3 in DNA: TGTGCCAGTAGTATAGTCCCGGGAACTGAAGCTTTCTTT.

This chain connects TRBV6-4 to TRBJ2-1, with 8 bases lining up with TRBD2. Germline CDR1 MRHNA, CDR2 SNTAGT. With V trimmed by 2 bases and J by 4 bases, 7 bases remained unmatched. There are 16 residues in the CDR3. The CDR3 is CASSDGAGDPYNEQFF. The CDR3 DNA follows: TGTGCCAGCAGTGACGGAGCGGGGGATCCGTACAATGAGCAGTTCTTC.

This clone has just one count. The chain joins TRBV6-6 to TRBJ1-6; D unresolved. V shed 6 bases and J shed 8 bases, with 8 bases lying between them. The V gene's germline CDR1 is MNHNY and CDR2 SVGAGI (reference sequence). The CDR3 spans 12 residues. CDR3 protein: CASSLQDSPLHF. The CDR3 DNA is TGTGCCAGCAGCCTCCAGGATTCACCCCTCCACTTT.

J is TRBJ1-2 and V is TRBV6-5; possible D gene TRBD1, 5 bases. The CDR3 totals 12 residues. The V gene lost 7 bases and the J gene lost 7 bases, with 13 bases spanning the gap. In germline, CDR1 is MNHEY, CDR2 SVGAGI. The CDR3 loop reads CASMKGVGGYTF. CDR3 DNA: TGTGCCAGCATGAAAGGGGTTGGTGGCTACACCTTC.

This rearrangement joins TRBV21-1 to TRBJ2-6; the DNA was not compared with TRBD1, the D call given in the table. TRBV21-1 is annotated as a pseudogene. The CDR3 covers 18 residues. The DNA for the CDR3 is TGTGCCAGCAGTCCTGGGACAGGGGGACCCTCTGGGGCCAACGTCCTGACTTTC. It yields the protein CASSPGTGGPSGANVLTF.

This clone was detected only once. The J gene is TRBJ2-1, the V gene TRBV4-2, with TRBD2 matching over 9 bases. Germline loops: CDR1 LGHNA, CDR2 YNFKEQ. The junction had 6 bases not matched to a gene; V was cut back by 0 bases and J by 6 bases. This CDR3 comprises 16 residues. CDR3 nucleotide sequence: TGTGCCAGCAGCCAAGAGGTTGGCGGGAGGGCCAATGAGCAGTTCTTC. This translates into CASSQEVGGRANEQFF.

The chain joins TRBV5-1 to TRBJ2-3; 12 bases align to TRBD2. This CDR3 has 16 residues. Trimming took 3 bases from V and 4 from J; bases not matched to a gene: 6. Germline lookup yields CDR1 SGHRS and CDR2 YFSETQ. CDR3 sequence reads: CASSSSSGRASDTQYF. DNA of the CDR3: TGCGCCAGCAGCTCCTCTAGCGGGAGGGCCTCAGATACGCAGTATTTT.

The gene calls are TRBV19 and TRBJ1-1, with D possibly matching TRBD1 (6 bases). This CDR3 has 13 residues. V was pared by 9 bases and J by 1 base, with 12 bases between. Per germline, CDR1 LNHDA and CDR2 SQIVND (reference sequence). The DNA for the CDR3 is TGTGCCAGCAGGGGTCAGGGGAACACTGAAGCTTTCTTT. It encodes CASRGQGNTEAFF.

The chain recombines TRBV6-6 with TRBJ2-2; TRBD2 might be the D (6 bases). Between the trimmed V and J ends, which lost 0 bases and 6 bases, there was a span of 8 bases. Germline V gene lookup returns CDR1 MNHNY and CDR2 SVGAGI (reference sequence). The CDR3 sequence is 14 residues long. The CDR3 loop reads CASSYSSGAGELFF. The CDR3 region has the DNA TGTGCCAGCAGTTACTCTTCGGGGGCCGGGGAGCTGTTTTTT.

This rearrangement joins TRBV2 to TRBJ2-3, with D tentatively TRBD2 (5 bases). V lost 3 bases to trimming and J lost 0 bases, with 16 bases between them. This CDR3 spans 17 amino acids. Germline assignment: CDR1 SNHLY and CDR2 FYNNEI. The CDR3 loop is CASSEERADPSTDTQYF. The CDR3 nucleotides are TGTGCCAGCAGTGAGGAACGAGCGGACCCTAGCACAGATACGCAGTATTTT.

This chain uses TRBV19 with TRBJ1-2, with D possibly TRBD1 on 6 matching bases. Germline loops: CDR1 LNHDA, CDR2 SQIVND (reference sequence). Trimming stripped 8 bases from V and 2 bases from J, with 18 bases between. The CDR3 is 15 amino acids. The CDR3 DNA reads TGTGCCAGTTGGCCGGGGGGCCGAGCGAACTATGGCTACACCTTC. It translates to CASWPGGRANYGYTF.

A few counts support this clone. This chain uses TRBV6-4 with TRBJ2-1, with 9 bases identical to TRBD2. This CDR3 region has 14 residues. CDR1 is MRHNA, CDR2 SNTAGT, per germline. The V segment lost 4 bases and the J segment 7 bases; nucleotides outside the gene matches: 5. The DNA of the CDR3 is TGTGCCAGCAGTGTAACCAGCGGGGGGAATGAGCAGTTCTTC. It translates to CASSVTSGGNEQFF.

The gene calls are TRBV28 and TRBJ2-1; the match to TRBD1 covers 7 bases. CDR1 and CDR2 (germline): MDHEN, SYDVKM. V shed 7 bases and J 2 bases; nucleotides not matched to a gene: 8. The length of the CDR3 is 15 residues. The CDR3 reads CASTNPGQPYNEQFF. As DNA, the CDR3 is TGTGCCAGCACCAACCCGGGACAGCCCTACAATGAGCAGTTCTTC.

This clone showed up just once. The chain has TRBV5-8 and TRBJ2-1; no clear D gene. The V gene's germline CDR1 is SGHTS and CDR2 YDEGEE. The CDR3 extends over 14 amino acids. Between the trimmed V and J ends, which lost 4 bases and 7 bases, there was a span of 15 bases. DNA for the CDR3: TGTGCCAGCAGCCAGGTGGCGACCGCAAATGAGCAGTTCTTC. It specifies CASSQVATANEQFF.

This chain connects TRBV27 to TRBJ2-2, with 10 positions matching TRBD2. Germline assignment: CDR1 MNHEY and CDR2 SMNVEV (reference sequence). The CDR3 is made up of 15 amino acids. V was pared by 6 bases and J by 6 bases, with 7 bases of the junction left unmatched. The CDR3 region is CASRGASGRPGELFF. The CDR3 DNA reads as TGTGCCAGCAGAGGGGCTAGCGGGAGACCCGGGGAGCTGTTTTTT.

This clone was counted only a few times. The chain has TRBV7-2 and TRBJ1-1, with D maybe TRBD1 (6 bases). CDR1 SGHTA and CDR2 FQGNSA come from the germline V gene. The V end lost 5 bases, the J end lost 0 bases, and 7 bases lay between the germline ends. The CDR3 is 13 amino acids. This CDR3 reads CASSRTVNTEAFF. The DNA for the CDR3 is TGTGCCAGCAGCCGGACAGTGAACACTGAAGCTTTCTTT.